This T cell receptor (beta chain) was found in a study of response to subunit inactivated influenza vaccine. After removal of 4 bases from V and 4 bases from J, the junction contained 10 bases not matched to a gene. Germline values: CDR1 SGHAT, CDR2 FQNNGV. The CDR3 has 15 amino acids. TCRdb fed the RT-PCR reads into MiXCR, producing one record per CDR3 protein. This table has about 570,000 distinct CDR3 sequences, roughly 12% appearing once. The same specimen was also included in a second study, on T cells expressing NK-cell markers. As reported in that work: With UMIs, 5'RACE template switching was used to make TCR beta cDNA.

V usage is TRBV11-2 and J usage is TRBJ2-7, with 7 nucleotides matching TRBD1. Material: PBMCs from blood, obtained on the day of vaccination. The receptor was isolated from a man between 45 and 60 years old who received an inactivated influenza vaccine. The CDR3 nucleotides are TGTGCCAGCAGCTACTCCTCCCGACAGGGTTACGAGCAGTACTTC. Protein: CASSYSSRQGYEQYF.